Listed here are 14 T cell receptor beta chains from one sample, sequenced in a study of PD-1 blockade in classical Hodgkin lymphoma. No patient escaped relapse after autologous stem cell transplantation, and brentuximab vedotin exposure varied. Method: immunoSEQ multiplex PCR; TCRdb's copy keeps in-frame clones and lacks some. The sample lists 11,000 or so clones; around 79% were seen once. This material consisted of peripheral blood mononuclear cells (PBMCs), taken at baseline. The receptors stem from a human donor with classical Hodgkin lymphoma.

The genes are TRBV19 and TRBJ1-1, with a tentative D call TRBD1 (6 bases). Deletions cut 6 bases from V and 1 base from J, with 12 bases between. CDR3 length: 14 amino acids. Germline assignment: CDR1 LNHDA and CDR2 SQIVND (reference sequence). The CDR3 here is CASRTGQTNTEAFF. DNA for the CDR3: TGTGCCAGTAGAACCGGACAGACGAACACTGAAGCTTTCTTT.

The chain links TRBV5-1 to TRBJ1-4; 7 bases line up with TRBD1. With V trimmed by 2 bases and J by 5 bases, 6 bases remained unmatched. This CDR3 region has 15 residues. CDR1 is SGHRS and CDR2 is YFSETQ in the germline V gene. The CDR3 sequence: CASSLRTGVNEKLFF. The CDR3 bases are TGCGCCAGCAGCTTAAGGACAGGCGTAAATGAAAAACTGTTTTTT.

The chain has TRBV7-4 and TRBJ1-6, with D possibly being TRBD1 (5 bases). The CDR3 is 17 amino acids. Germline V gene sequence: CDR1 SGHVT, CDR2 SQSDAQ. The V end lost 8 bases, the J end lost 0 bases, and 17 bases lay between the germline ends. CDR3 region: CASRQSHPCSYNSPLHF. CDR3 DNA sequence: TGTGCCAGCCGACAGTCCCACCCATGCTCCTATAATTCACCCCTCCACTTT.

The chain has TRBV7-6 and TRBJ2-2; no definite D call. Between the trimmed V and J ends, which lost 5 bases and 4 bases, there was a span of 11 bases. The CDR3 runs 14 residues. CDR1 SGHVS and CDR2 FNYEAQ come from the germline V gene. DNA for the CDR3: TGTGCCAGCAGCCCCTCGTACCGCACCGGGGAGCTGTTTTTT. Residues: CASSPSYRTGELFF. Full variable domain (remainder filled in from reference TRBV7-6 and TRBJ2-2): GAGVSQSPRYKVTKRGQDVALRCDPISGHVSLYWYRQALGQGPEFLTYFNYEAQQDKSGLPNDRFSAERPEGSISTLTIQRTEQRDSAMYRCASSPSYRTGELFFGEGSRLTVL.

DNA for the CDR3: TGTGCCAGCTCACCACCGGCATTTAGCACAGATACGCAGTATTTT. It is translated as CASSPPAFSTDTQYF. The chain recombines TRBV18 with TRBJ2-3, with unresolved D. The CDR3 contains 15 residues. Germline V CDR1 and CDR2: KGHSH, LQKENI. The V end lost 0 bases, the J end lost 0 bases, and 7 bases lay between the germline ends.

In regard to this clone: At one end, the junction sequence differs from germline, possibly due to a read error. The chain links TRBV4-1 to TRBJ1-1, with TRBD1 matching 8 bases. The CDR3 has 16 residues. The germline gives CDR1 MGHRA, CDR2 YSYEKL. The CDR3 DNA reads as TGCGCCAGCAACCAAGGTTTGCAGGGGGCAGGGACTGAAGCTTTCTTT. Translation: CASNQGLQGAGTEAFF.

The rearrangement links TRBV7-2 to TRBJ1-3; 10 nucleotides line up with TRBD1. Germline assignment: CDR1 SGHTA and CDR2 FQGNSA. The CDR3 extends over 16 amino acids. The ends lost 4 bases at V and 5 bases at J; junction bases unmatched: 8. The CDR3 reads CASSYRTGGGRNTIYF. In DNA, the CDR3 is TGTGCCAGCAGCTATCGGACAGGGGGAGGACGAAACACCATATATTTT.

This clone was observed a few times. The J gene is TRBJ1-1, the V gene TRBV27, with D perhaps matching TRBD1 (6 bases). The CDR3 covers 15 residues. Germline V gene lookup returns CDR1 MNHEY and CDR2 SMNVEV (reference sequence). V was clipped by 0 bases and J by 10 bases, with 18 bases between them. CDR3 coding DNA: TGTGCCAGCAGTTTATCGCCCGGACAGCTTAAGGGAGCTTTCTTT. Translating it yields CASSLSPGQLKGAFF.

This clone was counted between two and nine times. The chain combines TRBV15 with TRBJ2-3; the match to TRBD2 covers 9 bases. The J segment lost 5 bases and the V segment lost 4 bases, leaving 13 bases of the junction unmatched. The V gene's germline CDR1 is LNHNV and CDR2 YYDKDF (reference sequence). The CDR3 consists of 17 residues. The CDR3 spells CATSTDLTSGSRDTQYF. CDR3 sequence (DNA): TGTGCCACCAGCACAGACTTAACTAGCGGGTCTCGAGATACGCAGTATTTT.

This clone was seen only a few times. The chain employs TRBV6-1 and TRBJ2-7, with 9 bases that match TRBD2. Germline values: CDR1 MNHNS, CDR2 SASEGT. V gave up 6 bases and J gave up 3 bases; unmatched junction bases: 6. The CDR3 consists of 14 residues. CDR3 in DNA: TGTGCCAGCAGCGTCCTAGCGGGGATCTACGAGCAGTACTTC. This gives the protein CASSVLAGIYEQYF.

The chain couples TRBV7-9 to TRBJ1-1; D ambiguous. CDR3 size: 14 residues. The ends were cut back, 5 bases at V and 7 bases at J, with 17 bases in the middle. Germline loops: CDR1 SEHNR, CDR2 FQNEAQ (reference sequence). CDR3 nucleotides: TGTGCCAGCAGCCCCCTCTTTAGGTGGGATGAAGCTTTCTTT. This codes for CASSPLFRWDEAFF.

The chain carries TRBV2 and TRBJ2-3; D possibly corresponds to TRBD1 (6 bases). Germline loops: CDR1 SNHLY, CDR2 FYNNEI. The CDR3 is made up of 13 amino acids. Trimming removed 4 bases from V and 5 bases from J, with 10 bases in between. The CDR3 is CASSGVGGDTQYF. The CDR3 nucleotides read TGTGCCAGCAGTGGGGTAGGGGGAGATACGCAGTATTTT.

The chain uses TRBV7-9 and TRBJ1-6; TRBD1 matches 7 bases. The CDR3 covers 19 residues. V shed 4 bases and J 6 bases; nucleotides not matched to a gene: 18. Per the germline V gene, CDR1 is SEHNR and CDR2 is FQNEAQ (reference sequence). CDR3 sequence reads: CASSSPFTRDRALNSPLHF. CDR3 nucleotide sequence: TGTGCCAGCAGCTCCCCTTTTACCAGAGACAGGGCCCTTAATTCACCCCTCCACTTT.

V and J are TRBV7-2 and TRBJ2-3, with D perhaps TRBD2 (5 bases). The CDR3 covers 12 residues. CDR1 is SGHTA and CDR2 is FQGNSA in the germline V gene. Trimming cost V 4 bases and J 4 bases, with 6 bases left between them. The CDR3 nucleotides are TGTGCCAGCAGCTACGGGGCAGATACGCAGTATTTT. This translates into CASSYGADTQYF.